The 17 T cell receptor beta chains below all came from one sample that was sequenced in a study of T cell responses to AZD1222 COVID-19 vaccine. The assay was immunoSEQ multiplex PCR, and TCRdb's table has in-frame clones only and misses some. The data show 250,000 to 300,000 clones, about 94% seen once. The input for sequencing was peripheral blood, taken 28 days after the second AZD1222 dose. The receptors derive from an adult who received the AZD1222 COVID-19 vaccine.

The gene calls are TRBV7-3 and TRBJ1-1; 8 bases line up with TRBD1. Germline V CDR1 and CDR2: SGHTA, FQGTGA. The CDR3 totals 13 residues. V was pared by 5 bases and J by 5 bases, with 4 bases of the junction left unmatched. The CDR3 loop reads CASSLDRGTEAFF. The CDR3 nucleotides are TGTGCCAGCAGCCTCGACAGGGGTACTGAAGCTTTCTTT. The full variable domain, completed using reference TRBV7-3 and TRBJ1-1, is GAGVSQTPSNKVTEKGKYVELRCDPISGHTALYWYRQSLGQGPEFLIYFQGTGAADDSGLPNDRFFAVRPEGSVSTLKIQRTERGDSAVYLCASSLDRGTEAFFGQGTRLTVV.

The chain uses TRBV3-1 (or the pseudogene TRBV3-2) and TRBJ1-3; 8 nucleotides align to TRBD1. V was pared by 5 bases and J by 2 bases, with 2 bases of the junction left unmatched. This CDR3 is 14 amino acids long. Germline CDR1 LGHDT, CDR2 YNNKEL (reference sequence). CDR3 sequence: CASSGQGAGNTIYF. The CDR3 coding sequence is TGTGCCAGCAGCGGACAGGGTGCTGGAAACACCATATATTTT.

The chain links TRBV28 to TRBJ2-2, with D possibly being TRBD1 or TRBD2 (5 bases each). Germline lookup yields CDR1 MDHEN and CDR2 SYDVKM. The V end lost 5 bases, the J end lost 3 bases, and 19 bases lay between the germline ends. The CDR3 is made up of 17 amino acids. The CDR3 sequence: CASSTPTGTGYTGELFF. The DNA for the CDR3 is TGTGCCAGCAGTACGCCCACCGGGACCGGATACACCGGGGAGCTGTTTTTT.

The chain couples TRBV29-1 to TRBJ1-2, with D tentatively TRBD1 (5 bases). With 6 bases removed from V and 2 bases from J, the gap between germline ends came to 16 bases. The germline CDR1 and CDR2 sequences are SQVTM and ANQGSEA. The CDR3 length is 14 residues. In DNA form, the CDR3 reads TGCAGCGTGATCAGCGGGGCGGACAACTATGGCTACACCTTC. Protein sequence: CSVISGADNYGYTF.

The chain uses TRBV6-1 and TRBJ2-1; the match to TRBD2 covers 7 bases. With V trimmed by 2 bases and J by 0 bases, 4 bases remained unmatched. Per the germline V gene, CDR1 is MNHNS and CDR2 is SASEGT. This CDR3 is built from 16 residues. CDR3 DNA sequence: TGTGCCAGCAGTGAAAGTCAGCGGGACTCCTACAATGAGCAGTTCTTC. This encodes CASSESQRDSYNEQFF.

The genes are TRBV5-6 and TRBJ1-1; D may be TRBD1 (6 bases). In germline, CDR1 is SGHDT, CDR2 YYEEEE. The V end was cut by 0 bases, the J end by 6 bases, with 12 bases between. The CDR3 has 14 residues. The CDR3 region has the DNA TGTGCCAGCAGCTTGGGATGGGGGGCCCCTGAAGCTTTCTTT. Protein sequence: CASSLGWGAPEAFF.

The V call is TRBV15, the J call TRBJ2-3; no definite D call. The CDR3 covers 13 residues. Germline CDR1 reads LNHNV; CDR2 reads YYDKDF (reference sequence). The V end lost 8 bases, the J end lost 0 bases, and 9 bases lay between the germline ends. The CDR3 nucleotides are TGTGCCACCGTTGAAGGTAGCACAGATACGCAGTATTTT. Protein product: CATVEGSTDTQYF. The whole variable domain, filled in from reference TRBV15 and TRBJ2-3, reads DAMVIQNPRYQVTQFGKPVTLSCSQTLNHNVMYWYQQKSSQAPKLLFHYYDKDFNNEADTPDNFQSRRPNTSFCFLDIRSPGLGDTAMYLCATVEGSTDTQYFGPGTRLTVL.

The chain joins TRBV2 to TRBJ2-2; no reliable D call. Between the trimmed V and J ends, which lost 5 bases and 7 bases, there was a span of 8 bases. CDR3 length: 12 residues. The germline gives CDR1 SNHLY, CDR2 FYNNEI. The CDR3 loop is CASSSGVGELFF. As DNA, the CDR3 is TGTGCCAGCAGTTCTGGGGTCGGGGAGCTGTTTTTT.

The rearrangement joins TRBV11-3 to TRBJ1-1; TRBD1 agrees at 8 bases. Germline CDR1 and CDR2: SGHNT and YENEEA. The CDR3 is 14 amino acids. Trimming removed 4 bases from V and 1 base from J; junction bases left unmatched: 2. The CDR3 DNA reads TGTGCCAGCAGCTCCGGACAGGGGAACACTGAAGCTTTCTTT. Translated: CASSSGQGNTEAFF.

V gene TRBV5-1 combines with J gene TRBJ2-1, with 12 bases aligning to TRBD2. Germline V gene sequence: CDR1 SGHRS, CDR2 YFSETQ. CDR3 length equals 15 residues. V gave up 4 bases and J gave up 7 bases; unmatched junction bases: 6. The CDR3 DNA reads TGCGCCAGCAGCCCACCTAGCGGGGGGGCAAATGAGCAGTTCTTC. This sequence encodes CASSPPSGGANEQFF.

The rearrangement links TRBV6-5 to TRBJ2-3; D gene uncertain. Between the trimmed V and J ends, which lost 4 bases and 1 base, there was a span of 6 bases. The CDR3 has 13 amino acids. Looked up from germline, CDR1 is MNHEY and CDR2 is SVGAGI. CDR3 in amino acids: CASSWVGTDTQYF. CDR3 nucleotide sequence: TGTGCCAGCAGTTGGGTGGGCACAGATACGCAGTATTTT.

The chain uses TRBV2 and TRBJ1-5, with 8 bases aligning to TRBD1. V lost 4 bases to trimming and J lost 1 base; unmatched junction nucleotides: 6. The V gene's germline CDR1 is SNHLY and CDR2 FYNNEI. The CDR3 sequence is 16 residues long. The CDR3 region has the DNA TGTGCCAGCAGTGGACGGACAGGGCCCAGCAATCAGCCCCAGCATTTT. Translating it yields CASSGRTGPSNQPQHF.

V and J are TRBV19 and TRBJ2-1, with 7 bases lining up with TRBD1. J was trimmed by 0 bases and V by 10 bases; bases with no gene match: 3. The V gene's germline CDR1 is LNHDA and CDR2 SQIVND (reference sequence). The CDR3 is made up of 13 amino acids. CDR3 region: CATRGPSYNEQFF. Written as DNA, the CDR3 is TGTGCCACTAGGGGGCCCTCCTACAATGAGCAGTTCTTC.

The V call is TRBV12-3 or TRBV12-4, the J call TRBJ1-4, with 7 nucleotides matching TRBD1. The CDR3 runs to 13 residues. Trimming removed 4 bases from V and 8 bases from J; junction bases left unmatched: 4. CDR3 in DNA: TGTGCCAGCAGTTACGAGACAGGGGAAAAACTGTTTTTT. Translated, it gives CASSYETGEKLFF.

The V gene is TRBV28, the J gene TRBJ2-7; TRBD1 matches at 7 bases. Germline loops: CDR1 MDHEN, CDR2 SYDVKM. CDR3 length: 14 amino acids. V lost 6 bases to trimming and J lost 2 bases; unmatched junction nucleotides: 7. In DNA form, the CDR3 reads TGTGCCAGCAGCGCCTTCGACAGGGCCTACGAGCAGTACTTC. Its protein is CASSAFDRAYEQYF.

This clone occurred once. The rearrangement uses TRBV6-5 and TRBJ1-1; TRBD1 matches 7 bases. The CDR3 sequence is 16 residues long. Germline assignment: CDR1 MNHEY and CDR2 SVGAGI. Losses at the gene ends were 0 bases for V and 1 base for J; bases not matched to a gene: 5. The CDR3 is CASSYSKWDRNTEAFF. The CDR3 nucleotides read TGTGCCAGCAGTTACTCGAAGTGGGACAGGAACACTGAAGCTTTCTTT.

CDR3 in amino acids: CASSLPGRGGAFF. The CDR3 bases are TGTGCCAGCAGCCTACCGGGAAGAGGGGGAGCTTTCTTT. The chain has TRBV28 and TRBJ1-1; the D gene is possibly TRBD1 (6 bases). Germline CDR1 MDHEN, CDR2 SYDVKM. With 6 bases removed from V and 10 bases from J, the gap between germline ends came to 18 bases. The length of the CDR3 is 13 residues.